This T cell receptor beta chain appears in the sequencing data of a study of shared clonotypes between healthy human individuals (TCRdb year 2020). Describing the broader study: Two women and three men aged 18 to 49 years were included in the cohort. To estimate repertoire size and how much clonotypes are shared between individuals, the study performed deep sequencing of blood TCR repertoires from a few healthy adults. Each donor's leukapheresis produced roughly between roughly 0.85 and 9.5 billion PBMCs. To increase sequencing depth and limit assay-specific biases, TCR repertoire library preparation and sequencing were carried out by different laboratories using diverse techniques.

Healthy HIV-negative adults with no recently reported acute infections or vaccinations were included as donors. Every donor was a Caucasian adult living in Nashville, Tennessee, USA. In the unsorted samples, roughly 90 million PBMCs were counted, and genomic DNA was extracted using the QIAamp DNA Blood Mini kit. Blood was obtained by leukapheresis, after which PBMCs were separated by Ficoll-Histopaque density gradient centrifugation and cryopreserved in liquid nitrogen vapor phase. In the germline V gene, CDR1 corresponds to SGHNT and CDR2 to YENEEA. The trim is 0 bases for V and 13 bases for J, with a gap of 19 bases between the germline ends. The CDR3 runs 15 residues from the cysteine to the phenylalanine. Only the CDR3 DNA is retained, 45 bases long and in frame from the first base. Study-wide conclusions, independent of this receptor: Pairwise subsampling indicated that sequencing depth was expected to affect the degree of clonotype sharing among donors. Sampling was restricted to blood, and TCR repertoires in tissue are likely to differ from TCR repertoires in blood. The genetic and exposure-history diversity represented was limited by the small number of donors.

TCR CDR3 regions were amplified from genomic DNA by multiplex PCR using the deep immunoSEQ assay. Genomic DNA extracted from each cell subset was distributed evenly over all wells of several immunoSEQ 96-well plates, and each plate served as one replicate. For unsorted PBMC, around 0.3 ug genomic DNA, equal to 25,000 to 35,000 T cell genomes, was loaded into each replicate PCR. Unsorted PBMC genomic DNA was sequenced across ten immunoSEQ deep assay plates. Purified libraries were quantified with a Qubit 3.0 fluorometer, sized on a Bioanalyzer 2100, and re-quantified with the KAPA Library Quantification kit. Every immunoSEQ 96-well plate was sequenced on a separate single-read 150-cycle Illumina NextSeq 550 flow cell. Turning to the authors' computational methods: Because the immunoSEQ output included only junctional sequences and no quality scores, the filtering could not be the same as the filtering used for full-length reads. To assign V/J genes and CDR3, sequences were annotated using PyIR, a Python wrapper for IgBLAST v1.9, with IMGT germline references. Reads were removed for weak V/J assignments (E-value above 1e-6), missing CDR3, stop codons, out-of-frame junctions, or ambiguous translated residues. V3J clonotypes were defined by identical inferred V gene, J gene, and CDR3 amino acid sequence. Percentage overlap between repertoires was computed as shared unique clonotypes divided by the size of the smaller repertoire. RTK rarefaction, the Chao1 estimator, and Recon v2.1 estimates of unobserved clonotypes were used to assess repertoire richness. This is the immuneACCESS table as TCRdb keeps it, with only in-frame sequences that have V and J called. A part of the clones is gone; compared with another copy, unresolved V genes explain less than half, and the rest is unexplained. V and J calls and clone size are given by that table; D and trimming were obtained from the DNA. In this sample the table shows some 530,000 clones, roughly 80% of which occur a single time. The leading ten clones occupy approximately 11% of the sample.

This clone was recorded a few times. No cognate antigen has been identified for it. Base qualities are not provided; no much larger clone lies one nucleotide away. The TCR was taken from a woman between 35 and 50 years old in good health. Some clones in this sample may be carry-over from other donors' samples. The source material was PBMCs. The chain is made from TRBV11-3 and TRBJ2-1, with the D gene not confidently named. Here the CDR3 is given as CASSLDAVANRAQFF. The base sequence is TGTGCCAGCAGCTTAGACGCCGTAGCTAACCGAGCACAGTTCTTC.